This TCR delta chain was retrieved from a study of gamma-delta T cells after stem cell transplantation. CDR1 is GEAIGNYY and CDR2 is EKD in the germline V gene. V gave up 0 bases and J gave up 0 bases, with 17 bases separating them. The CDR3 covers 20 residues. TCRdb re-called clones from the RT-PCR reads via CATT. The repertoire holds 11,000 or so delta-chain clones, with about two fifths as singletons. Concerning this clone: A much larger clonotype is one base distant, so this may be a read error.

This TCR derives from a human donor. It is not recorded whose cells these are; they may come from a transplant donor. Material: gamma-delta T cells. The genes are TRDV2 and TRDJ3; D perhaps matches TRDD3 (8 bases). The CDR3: CACDTWPSWGSSWDTRQMFF. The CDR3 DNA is TGTGCCTGTGACACCTGGCCTTCCTGGGGGAGCTCCTGGGACACCCGACAGATGTTTTTC.